One and the same sample provided the 27 T cell receptor beta chains below, sequenced in a study of blood T cell repertoires in COVID-19. Repertoires were generated with immunoSEQ multiplex PCR, while TCRdb's copy carries only in-frame clones and drops some. The data contain roughly 76,000 clones, around nine tenths of them seen just once; the ten biggest clones take up 29%. Sequenced sample: peripheral blood. The source of these receptors is a woman of 80 years or more with active or convalescent COVID-19.

The chain employs TRBV18 and TRBJ2-3; no clear D. Trimming removed 3 bases at V and 4 bases at J, with 8 bases between. CDR3 length: 13 residues. Germline V lookup: CDR1 KGHSH, CDR2 LQKENI. CDR3 nucleotide sequence: TGTGCCAGCTCACCGTCGATAGCAGATACGCAGTATTTT. It codes for CASSPSIADTQYF.

The chain couples TRBV5-4 to TRBJ2-7; TRBD2 aligns across 7 bases. J was trimmed by 1 base and V by 1 base; bases with no gene match: 5. The germline CDR1 and CDR2 sequences are SGHNT and YYREEE (reference sequence). The CDR3 is 15 amino acids. In DNA, the CDR3 is TGTGCCAGCAGCTTGTTGGGGGGGGGATCCTACGAGCAGTACTTC. Translation gives CASSLLGGGSYEQYF.

J is TRBJ1-5 and V is TRBV18; possible D gene TRBD1, 5 bases. The ends were cut back, 5 bases at V and 4 bases at J, with 12 bases in the middle. The CDR3 totals 14 residues. The V gene's germline CDR1 is KGHSH and CDR2 LQKENI. The CDR3 loop is CASSETDRNQPQHF. The CDR3 nucleotides are TGTGCCAGCTCAGAGACAGATAGGAATCAGCCCCAGCATTTT.

This clone was seen only once. The V call is TRBV28, the J call TRBJ2-3; D call uncertain. Germline CDR1 is MDHEN and CDR2 is SYDVKM. CDR3 length: 14 residues. V was cut by 3 bases and J by 0 bases, with 7 bases left in between. The CDR3 sequence: CASSFAESTDTQYF. The DNA for the CDR3 is TGTGCCAGCAGTTTCGCGGAGAGCACAGATACGCAGTATTTT.

The chain couples TRBV7-2 to TRBJ1-1, with no clear D. CDR3 length: 14 amino acids. V was shortened by 3 bases and J by 0 bases, with 8 bases between the two germline ends. Germline V gene data show CDR1 as SGHTA and CDR2 as FQGNSA. CDR3 nucleotide sequence: TGTGCCAGCAGCTTCGCCCTAATGAACACTGAAGCTTTCTTT. This sequence encodes CASSFALMNTEAFF.

V and J are TRBV30 and TRBJ2-3, with a possible D match to TRBD2 (6 bases). CDR3 length equals 14 residues. Germline V gene sequence: CDR1 GTSNPN, CDR2 SVGIG (reference sequence). Trimming removed 1 base from V and 4 bases from J, with 12 bases in between. As DNA, the CDR3 is TGTGCCTGGAGTGGACTAGACCACCCAGATACGCAGTATTTT. The encoded protein is CAWSGLDHPDTQYF.

This rearrangement joins TRBV5-5 to TRBJ2-3, with D tentatively TRBD2 (6 bases). Germline V gives CDR1 SGHKS, CDR2 YYEKEE (reference sequence). V shed 0 bases and J shed 2 bases, with 10 bases lying between them. The CDR3 runs 15 residues. Here the CDR3 reads CASSLDGGVTDTQYF. In nucleotides, the CDR3 is TGTGCCAGCAGCTTGGATGGCGGGGTCACAGATACGCAGTATTTT.

V usage is TRBV7-3 and J usage is TRBJ2-1; tentative D call: TRBD1 (6 bases). V shed 5 bases and J shed 1 base, with 9 bases lying between them. The CDR3 has 14 amino acids. The germline V gene has CDR1 SGHTA and CDR2 FQGTGA. The CDR3 sequence: CASSPQGSYNEQFF. The CDR3, as DNA: TGTGCCAGCAGCCCCCAGGGGTCCTACAATGAGCAGTTCTTC. The whole variable domain, remainder taken from reference TRBV7-3 and TRBJ2-1, is GAGVSQTPSNKVTEKGKYVELRCDPISGHTALYWYRQSLGQGPEFLIYFQGTGAADDSGLPNDRFFAVRPEGSVSTLKIQRTERGDSAVYLCASSPQGSYNEQFFGPGTRLTVL.

The chain links TRBV7-8 to TRBJ1-1; D unresolved. The length of the CDR3 is 15 residues. Germline CDR1 and CDR2: SGHVS and FQNEAQ. The V and J ends lost 5 bases and 1 base respectively, with 14 bases between them. This CDR3 reads CASSLNPLGNTEAFF. CDR3 bases: TGTGCCAGCAGCCTAAACCCGCTAGGGAACACTGAAGCTTTCTTT.

This clone came up once. The chain joins TRBV11-3 to TRBJ2-3; 8 nucleotides match TRBD2. The germline V gene has CDR1 SGHNT and CDR2 YENEEA. The trim removed 5 bases at V and 3 bases at J, leaving 10 bases unmatched. The CDR3 is made up of 16 amino acids. The CDR3 loop is CASSPSGGGYTDTQYF. The CDR3 DNA reads as TGTGCCAGCAGCCCGAGTGGCGGGGGGTATACAGATACGCAGTATTTT.

The CDR3 region has the DNA TGTGCCAGCTCACCACATAAAGAGCAGCCCCAGCATTTT. It encodes CASSPHKEQPQHF. The chain uses TRBV18 and TRBJ1-5; no reliable D call. The V gene's germline CDR1 is KGHSH and CDR2 LQKENI. The CDR3 has 13 residues. V was cut by 1 base and J by 7 bases, with 8 bases left in between.

The chain links TRBV7-9 to TRBJ1-3; 7 nucleotides agree with TRBD1. Germline V gene lookup returns CDR1 SEHNR and CDR2 FQNEAQ (reference sequence). With V trimmed by 5 bases and J by 0 bases, 4 bases remained unmatched. This CDR3 contains 15 residues. CDR3 in amino acids: CASSTDRASGNTIYF. CDR3 DNA sequence: TGTGCCAGCAGCACAGACAGGGCCTCTGGAAACACCATATATTTT. Full variable domain (remainder filled in from reference TRBV7-9 and TRBJ1-3): DTGVSQNPRHKITKRGQNVTFRCDPISEHNRLYWYRQTLGQGPEFLTYFQNEAQLEKSRLLSDRFSAERPKGSFSTLEIQRTEQGDSAMYLCASSTDRASGNTIYFGEGSWLTVV.

The chain joins TRBV7-9 to TRBJ1-6; possibly TRBD1 for D (5 bases). The V end lost 0 bases, the J end lost 9 bases, and 12 bases lay between the germline ends. The CDR3 extends over 15 amino acids. Germline CDR1 is SEHNR and CDR2 is FQNEAQ (reference sequence). The CDR3 region has the DNA TGTGCCAGCAGCTTAGCGGTCGGGGGAGGTTCACCCCTCCACTTT. Protein sequence: CASSLAVGGGSPLHF.

V gene TRBV19 combines with J gene TRBJ2-7, with TRBD1 matching 8 bases. V lost 6 bases, J lost 2 bases, and 6 bases stayed unmatched. From germline, CDR1 is LNHDA and CDR2 SQIVND (reference sequence). This CDR3 is built from 14 residues. The CDR3 DNA reads as TGTGCCAGTAGAAGACAGGGGAACACCTACGAGCAGTACTTC. It codes for CASRRQGNTYEQYF.

This clone has only a few counts. The chain employs TRBV6-4 and TRBJ2-2, with 7 bases lining up with TRBD2. Germline values: CDR1 MRHNA, CDR2 SNTAGT. The CDR3 contains 14 residues. Unmatched junction bases numbered 4, after V lost 9 bases and J lost 0 bases. The CDR3 region is CASRAGPNTGELFF. CDR3 nucleotides: TGTGCCAGTCGAGCGGGGCCGAACACCGGGGAGCTGTTTTTT.

This clone was counted once. The J gene is TRBJ1-1, the V gene TRBV6-6; D unclear. Germline V gene lookup returns CDR1 MNHNY and CDR2 SVGAGI (reference sequence). This CDR3 spans 13 amino acids. V shed 8 bases and J shed 0 bases, with 10 bases lying between them. This chain's CDR3 is CASPGSLNTEAFF. DNA of the CDR3: TGTGCCAGCCCCGGGAGTTTGAACACTGAAGCTTTCTTT.

The chain is built from TRBV7-9 and TRBJ2-5; TRBD2 matches at 8 bases. The CDR3 has 17 residues. Germline CDR1 SEHNR, CDR2 FQNEAQ (reference sequence). Trimming at V came to 0 bases and at J to 2 bases, leaving 8 bases not matched to a gene. In DNA, the CDR3 is TGTGCCAGCAGCTTAGCAGCCCTAGCGGGCTATCAAGAGACCCAGTACTTC. Amino acids: CASSLAALAGYQETQYF.

This clone was counted a single time. The rearrangement links TRBV27 to TRBJ2-3; D possibly corresponds to TRBD2 (5 bases). The CDR3 consists of 14 residues. Looked up from germline, CDR1 is MNHEY and CDR2 is SMNVEV (reference sequence). V lost 4 bases and J lost 2, with 10 bases in between. CDR3 sequence reads: CASSYSAHTDTQYF. CDR3 DNA: TGTGCCAGCAGTTATAGCGCCCACACAGATACGCAGTATTTT.

V and J are TRBV19 and TRBJ1-2; 7 bases are a match to TRBD1. The CDR3 runs to 18 residues. CDR1 is LNHDA and CDR2 is SQIVND in the germline V gene (reference sequence). The junction had 15 bases not matched to a gene; V was cut back by 3 bases and J by 2 bases. CDR3 protein: CASSIGFRAGGRNYGYTF. CDR3 bases: TGTGCCAGTAGTATTGGTTTTCGGGCAGGGGGACGGAACTATGGCTACACCTTC.

The chain joins TRBV7-8 to TRBJ1-1; 7 bases fit TRBD1. V was clipped by 4 bases and J by 5 bases; unmatched bases: 10. The CDR3 sequence is 15 residues long. Germline CDR1 and CDR2: SGHVS and FQNEAQ. CDR3 DNA sequence: TGTGCCAGCAGCTCACGGAGGACAGGACGAACTGAAGCTTTCTTT. Protein sequence: CASSSRRTGRTEAFF.

V and J are TRBV14 and TRBJ1-2; possibly TRBD1 for D (5 bases). This CDR3 has 19 residues. Germline V gene lookup returns CDR1 SGHDN and CDR2 FVKESK. V was clipped by 0 bases and J by 3 bases, with 23 bases between them. Here the CDR3 DNA reads TGTGCCAGCAGCCAAGAGGGGTTCAGGGCAGCCAACACCGACTATGGCTACACCTTC. It translates to CASSQEGFRAANTDYGYTF.

The V call is TRBV7-2, the J call TRBJ2-2; 15 bases are shared with TRBD2. J lost 3 bases, V lost 5 bases, and 4 bases had no gene match. The CDR3 extends over 17 amino acids. Germline V CDR1 and CDR2: SGHTA, FQGNSA. This CDR3 is CASSGLAGGPDTGELFF. The CDR3 region has the DNA TGTGCCAGCAGCGGACTAGCGGGGGGGCCCGACACCGGGGAGCTGTTTTTT. The complete variable domain, with remaining parts taken from reference TRBV7-2 and TRBJ2-2, reads GAGVSQSPSNKVTEKGKDVELRCDPISGHTALYWYRQSLGQGLEFLIYFQGNSAPDKSGLPSDRFSAERTGGSVSTLTIQRTQQEDSAVYLCASSGLAGGPDTGELFFGEGSRLTVL.

The chain recombines TRBV19 with TRBJ2-3; 8 bases fit TRBD1. V was pared by 7 bases and J by 4 bases, with 4 bases of the junction left unmatched. The CDR3 loop spans 13 amino acids. The germline gives CDR1 LNHDA, CDR2 SQIVND (reference sequence). CDR3 residues: CASKDRASDTQYF. CDR3 in DNA: TGTGCCAGTAAGGACAGGGCCTCAGATACGCAGTATTTT.

The chain is built from TRBV6-2 or TRBV6-3 and TRBJ2-1; 11 nucleotides agree with TRBD2. The CDR3 contains 15 residues. V was clipped by 6 bases and J by 3 bases; unmatched bases: 4. Germline loops: CDR1 MNHEY, CDR2 SVGEGT. CDR3 bases: TGTGCCAGCAGCTCCACTAGCGGGGGCTACAATGAGCAGTTCTTC. It translates to CASSSTSGGYNEQFF.

There are a few counts of this clone. The chain links TRBV7-2 to TRBJ2-7, with D perhaps matching TRBD2 (7 bases). The germline V gene has CDR1 SGHTA and CDR2 FQGNSA. The CDR3 is made up of 14 amino acids. V was pared by 9 bases and J by 6 bases, with 21 bases between. CDR3: CARNPRGARPEQYF. Here the CDR3 DNA reads TGTGCCAGAAACCCACGGGGGGCGAGACCCGAGCAGTACTTC. The full variable domain, rest sourced from reference TRBV7-2 and TRBJ2-7, is GAGVSQSPSNKVTEKGKDVELRCDPISGHTALYWYRQSLGQGLEFLIYFQGNSAPDKSGLPSDRFSAERTGGSVSTLTIQRTQQEDSAVYLCARNPRGARPEQYFGPGTRLTVT.

The rearrangement links TRBV10-3 to TRBJ2-7; 14 bases fit TRBD2. Trimming cost V 3 bases and J 5 bases; bases outside gene matches: 3. CDR1 is ENHRY, CDR2 SYGVKD, per germline. The CDR3 totals 15 residues. The CDR3 nucleotides read TGTGCCATCAGTGAAAGACTAGCGGGGGGGAACGAGCAGTACTTC. The encoded protein is CAISERLAGGNEQYF.

The chain carries TRBV28 and TRBJ2-7; 9 bases fit TRBD1. Trimming took 1 base from V and 3 from J; bases not matched to a gene: 13. There are 18 residues in the CDR3. Germline CDR1 MDHEN, CDR2 SYDVKM. The CDR3 spells CASSLLSGGQGKNYEQYF. In DNA form, the CDR3 reads TGTGCCAGCAGTTTATTATCCGGGGGACAGGGAAAGAACTACGAGCAGTACTTC.